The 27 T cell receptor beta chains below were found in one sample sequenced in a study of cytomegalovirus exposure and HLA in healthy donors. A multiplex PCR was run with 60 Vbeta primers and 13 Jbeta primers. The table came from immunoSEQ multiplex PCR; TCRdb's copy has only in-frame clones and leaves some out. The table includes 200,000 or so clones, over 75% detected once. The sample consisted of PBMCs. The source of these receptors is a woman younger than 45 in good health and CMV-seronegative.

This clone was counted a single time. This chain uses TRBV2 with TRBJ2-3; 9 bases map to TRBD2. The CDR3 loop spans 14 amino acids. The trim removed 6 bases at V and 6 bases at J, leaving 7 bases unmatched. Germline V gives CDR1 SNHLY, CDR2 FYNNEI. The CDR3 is CASRAGLASDTQYF. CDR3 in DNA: TGTGCCAGCAGAGCGGGACTAGCCTCCGATACGCAGTATTTT.

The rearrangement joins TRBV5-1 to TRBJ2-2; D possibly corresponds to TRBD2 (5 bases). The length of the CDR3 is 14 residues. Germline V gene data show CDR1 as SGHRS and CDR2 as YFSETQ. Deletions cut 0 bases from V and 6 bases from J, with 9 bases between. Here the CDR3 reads CASSLDLAPGELFF. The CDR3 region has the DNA TGCGCCAGCAGCTTGGACCTAGCCCCCGGGGAGCTGTTTTTT.

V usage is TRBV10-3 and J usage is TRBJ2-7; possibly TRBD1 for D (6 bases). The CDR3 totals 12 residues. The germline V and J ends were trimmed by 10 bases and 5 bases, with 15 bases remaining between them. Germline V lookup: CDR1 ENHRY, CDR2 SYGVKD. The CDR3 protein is CATNQGSHEQYF. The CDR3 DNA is TGTGCCACCAATCAGGGGAGCCACGAGCAGTACTTC.

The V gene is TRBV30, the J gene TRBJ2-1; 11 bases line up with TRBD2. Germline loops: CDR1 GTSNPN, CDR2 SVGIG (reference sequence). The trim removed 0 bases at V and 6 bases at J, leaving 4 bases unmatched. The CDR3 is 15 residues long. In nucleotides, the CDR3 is TGTGCCTGGAGTGTACGTAGCGGGAGGGTCAATGAGCAGTTCTTC. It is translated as CAWSVRSGRVNEQFF.

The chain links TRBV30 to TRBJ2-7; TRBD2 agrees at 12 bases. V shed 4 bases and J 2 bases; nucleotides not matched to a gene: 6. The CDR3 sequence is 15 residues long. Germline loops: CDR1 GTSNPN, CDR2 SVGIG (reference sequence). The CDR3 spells CAWTELAGGAYEQYF. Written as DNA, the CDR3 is TGTGCCTGGACCGAACTAGCGGGGGGAGCCTACGAGCAGTACTTC.

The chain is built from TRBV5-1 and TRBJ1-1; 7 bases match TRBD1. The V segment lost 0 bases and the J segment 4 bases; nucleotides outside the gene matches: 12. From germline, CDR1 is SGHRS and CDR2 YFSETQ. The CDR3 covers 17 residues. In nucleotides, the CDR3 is TGCGCCAGCAGCTTGGTCTTAGGAGACAGGGTGATCACTGAAGCTTTCTTT. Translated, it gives CASSLVLGDRVITEAFF. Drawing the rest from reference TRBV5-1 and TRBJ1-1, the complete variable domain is KAGVTQTPRYLIKTRGQQVTLSCSPISGHRSVSWYQQTPGQGLQFLFEYFSETQRNKGNFPGRFSGRQFSNSRSEMNVSTLELGDSALYLCASSLVLGDRVITEAFFGQGTRLTVV.

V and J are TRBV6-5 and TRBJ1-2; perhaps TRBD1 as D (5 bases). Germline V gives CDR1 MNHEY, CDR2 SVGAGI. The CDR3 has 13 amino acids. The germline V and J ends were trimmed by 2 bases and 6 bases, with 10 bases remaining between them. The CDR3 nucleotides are TGTGCCAGCAGTTACCTTCGGGGGGATGGCTACACCTTC. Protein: CASSYLRGDGYTF.

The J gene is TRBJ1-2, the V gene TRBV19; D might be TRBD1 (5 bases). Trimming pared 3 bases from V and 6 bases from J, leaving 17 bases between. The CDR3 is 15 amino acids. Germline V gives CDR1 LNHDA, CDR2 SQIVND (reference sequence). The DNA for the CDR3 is TGTGCCAGTAGTATGGCAGGGCCGTTGTATCATGGCTACACCTTC. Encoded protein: CASSMAGPLYHGYTF.

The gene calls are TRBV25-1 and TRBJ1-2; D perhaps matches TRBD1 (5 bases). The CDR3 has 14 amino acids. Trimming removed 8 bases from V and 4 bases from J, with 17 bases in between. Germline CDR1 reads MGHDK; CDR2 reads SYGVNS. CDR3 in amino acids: CASSPGHWGYGYTF. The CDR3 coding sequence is TGTGCCAGCTCTCCCGGACACTGGGGCTATGGCTACACCTTC.

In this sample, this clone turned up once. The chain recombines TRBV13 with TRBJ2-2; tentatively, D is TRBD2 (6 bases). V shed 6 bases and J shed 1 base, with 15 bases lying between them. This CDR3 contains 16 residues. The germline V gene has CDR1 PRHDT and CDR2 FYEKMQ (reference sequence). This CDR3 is CASSPRLAVNTGELFF. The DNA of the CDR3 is TGTGCCAGCAGTCCCCGTTTAGCGGTGAACACCGGGGAGCTGTTTTTT.

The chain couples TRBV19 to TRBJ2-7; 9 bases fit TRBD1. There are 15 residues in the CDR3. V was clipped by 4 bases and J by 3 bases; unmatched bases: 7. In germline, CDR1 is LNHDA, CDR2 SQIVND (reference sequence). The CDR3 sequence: CASSTRPGQGYEQYF. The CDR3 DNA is TGTGCCAGTAGTACAAGGCCGGGACAGGGCTACGAGCAGTACTTC.

The CDR3 DNA is TGCGCCAGCAGTCACCCGGACAGATCTTTTGGGGAGACCCAGTACTTC. Amino acid sequence: CASSHPDRSFGETQYF. This chain uses TRBV23-1 with TRBJ2-5; weak D call: TRBD1 (6 bases). TRBV23-1 is annotated as an ORF whose role is uncertain. Trimming removed 3 bases at V and 5 bases at J, with 19 bases between. The CDR3 consists of 16 residues.

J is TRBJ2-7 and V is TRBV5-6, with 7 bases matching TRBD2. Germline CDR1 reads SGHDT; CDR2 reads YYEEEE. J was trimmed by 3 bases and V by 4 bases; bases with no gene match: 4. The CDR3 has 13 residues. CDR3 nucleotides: TGTGCCAGCAGCCGGGGGGACCACTACGAGCAGTACTTC. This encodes CASSRGDHYEQYF.

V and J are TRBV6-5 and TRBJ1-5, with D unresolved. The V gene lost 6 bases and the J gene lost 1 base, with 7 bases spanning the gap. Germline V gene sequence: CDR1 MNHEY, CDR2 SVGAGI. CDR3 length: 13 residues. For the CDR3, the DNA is TGTGCCAGCAGCCGAGGGAGCAATCAGCCCCAGCATTTT. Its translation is CASSRGSNQPQHF.

The CDR3 region has the DNA TGTGCCAGCAGGAGGACAGGGGATACCGGGGAGCTGTTTTTT. Its translation: CASRRTGDTGELFF. The genes are TRBV6-1 and TRBJ2-2, with 9 bases that match TRBD1. The CDR3 covers 14 residues. Germline V CDR1 and CDR2: MNHNS, SASEGT. The trim removed 6 bases at V and 5 bases at J, leaving 4 bases unmatched.

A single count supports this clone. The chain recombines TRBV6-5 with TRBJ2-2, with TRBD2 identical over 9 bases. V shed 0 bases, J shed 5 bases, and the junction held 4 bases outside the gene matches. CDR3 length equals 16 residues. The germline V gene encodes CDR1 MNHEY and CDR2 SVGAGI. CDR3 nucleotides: TGTGCCAGCAGTTACTCGGGACTAGCAAATACCGGGGAGCTGTTTTTT. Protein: CASSYSGLANTGELFF.

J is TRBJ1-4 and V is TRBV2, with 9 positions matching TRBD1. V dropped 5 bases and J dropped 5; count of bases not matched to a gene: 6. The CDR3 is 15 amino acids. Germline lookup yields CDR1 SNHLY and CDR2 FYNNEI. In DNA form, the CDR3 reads TGTGCCAGCAGTTCCCACAGGGGGCGCAATGAAAAACTGTTTTTT. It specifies CASSSHRGRNEKLFF.

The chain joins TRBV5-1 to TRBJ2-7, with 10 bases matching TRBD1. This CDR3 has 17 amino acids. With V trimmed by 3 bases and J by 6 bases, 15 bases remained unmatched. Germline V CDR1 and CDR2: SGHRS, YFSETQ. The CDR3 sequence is CASSSPPSGTGVFEQYF. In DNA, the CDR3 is TGCGCCAGCAGCTCTCCTCCCTCCGGGACAGGGGTGTTCGAGCAGTACTTC.

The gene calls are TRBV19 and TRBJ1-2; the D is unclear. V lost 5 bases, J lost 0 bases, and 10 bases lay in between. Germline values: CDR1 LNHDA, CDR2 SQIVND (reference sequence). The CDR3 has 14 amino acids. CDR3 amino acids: CASSLGFSNYGYTF. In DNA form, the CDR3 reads TGTGCCAGTAGTCTGGGCTTTTCTAACTATGGCTACACCTTC.

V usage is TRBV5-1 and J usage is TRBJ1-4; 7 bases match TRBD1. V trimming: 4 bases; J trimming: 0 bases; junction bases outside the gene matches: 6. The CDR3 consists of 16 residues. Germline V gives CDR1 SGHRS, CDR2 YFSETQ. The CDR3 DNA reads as TGCGCCAGCAGCAAAGGACAGGATGCAACTAATGAAAAACTGTTTTTT. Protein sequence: CASSKGQDATNEKLFF.

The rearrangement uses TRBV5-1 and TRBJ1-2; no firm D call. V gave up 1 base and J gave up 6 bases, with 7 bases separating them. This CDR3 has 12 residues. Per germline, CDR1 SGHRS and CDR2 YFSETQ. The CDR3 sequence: CASSLMGDGYTF. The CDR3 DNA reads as TGCGCCAGCAGCTTGATGGGAGATGGCTACACCTTC.

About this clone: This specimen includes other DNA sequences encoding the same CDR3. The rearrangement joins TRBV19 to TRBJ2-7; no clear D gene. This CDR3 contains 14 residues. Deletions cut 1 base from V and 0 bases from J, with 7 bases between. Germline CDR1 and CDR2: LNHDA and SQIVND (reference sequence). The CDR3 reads CASSIVASSYEQYF. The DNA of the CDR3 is TGTGCCAGTAGTATAGTGGCCAGCTCCTACGAGCAGTACTTC.

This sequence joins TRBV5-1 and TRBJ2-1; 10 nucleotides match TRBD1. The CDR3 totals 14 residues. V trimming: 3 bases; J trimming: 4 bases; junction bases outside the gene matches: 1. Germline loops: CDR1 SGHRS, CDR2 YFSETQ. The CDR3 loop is CASSWDRGYNEQFF. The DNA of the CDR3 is TGCGCCAGCAGCTGGGACAGGGGTTACAATGAGCAGTTCTTC.

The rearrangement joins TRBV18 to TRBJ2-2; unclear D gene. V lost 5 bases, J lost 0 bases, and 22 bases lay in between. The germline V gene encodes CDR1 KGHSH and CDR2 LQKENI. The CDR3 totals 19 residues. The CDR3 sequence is CASSVVLRRSGANTGELFF. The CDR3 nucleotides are TGTGCCAGCTCAGTCGTTTTACGAAGATCAGGCGCGAACACCGGGGAGCTGTTTTTT.

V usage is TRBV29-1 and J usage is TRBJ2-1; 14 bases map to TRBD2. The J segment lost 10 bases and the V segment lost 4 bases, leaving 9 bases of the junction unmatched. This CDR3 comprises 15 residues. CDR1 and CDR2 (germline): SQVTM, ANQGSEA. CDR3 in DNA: TGCAGCGTTGCTTTGACTAGCGGGGGGGCCGAGGAGCAGTTCTTC. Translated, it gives CSVALTSGGAEEQFF.

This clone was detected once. The CDR3 bases are TGTGCCAGCAGTTTCGCAGAAGGGGTAAAAAAACTGTTTTTT. This gives the protein CASSFAEGVKKLFF. The chain uses TRBV6-5 and TRBJ1-4, with TRBD1 as a possible D gene (5 bases). This CDR3 comprises 14 residues. The V end was cut by 4 bases, the J end by 9 bases, with 15 bases between. CDR1 is MNHEY, CDR2 SVGAGI, per germline.

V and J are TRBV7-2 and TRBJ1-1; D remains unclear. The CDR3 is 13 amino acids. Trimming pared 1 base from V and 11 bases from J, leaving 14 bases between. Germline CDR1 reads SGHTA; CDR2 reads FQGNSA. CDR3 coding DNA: TGTGCCAGCAGCTTAGTCGGACTTAAGACGGCTTTCTTT. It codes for CASSLVGLKTAFF.